Described below is a single TCR beta chain sequence and its context. The data originate from a study of blood T cell repertoires in COVID-19. Study at large: T cells, B-cell-depleted T cells, or PBMCs supplied cDNA or gDNA.

Only in-frame clones appear in the TCRdb table, and some are missing; sequencing was by immunoSEQ multiplex PCR. This sample yields 150,000 to 200,000 clones, of which 60% to 80% are seen a single time; approximately 15% belongs to the top ten. Germline CDR1 is LGHDT and CDR2 is YNNKEL (reference sequence). The CDR3 extends over 14 amino acids. V shed 4 bases, J shed 2 bases, and the junction held 3 bases outside the gene matches. The rearrangement joins TRBV3-1 (or the pseudogene TRBV3-2) to TRBJ2-3, with 7 bases identical to TRBD1. Sample: PBMCs or T cells enriched from blood (not recorded which). This clonotype was sampled from a man in his 60s who had been exposed to COVID-19. CDR3 loop: CASSRDRNTDTQYF. In nucleotides, the CDR3 is TGTGCCAGCAGCCGGGACAGAAACACAGATACGCAGTATTTT.